This entry concerns a single T cell receptor beta chain. The antigen remains undetermined. The data were obtained in a study of CD8+ T cells in alopecia areata. Study observations and caveats: There was only one nonresponder, so it was unclear how baseline CD8+ expansion relates to response.

The V gene lost 6 bases and the J gene lost 9 bases, with 15 bases spanning the gap. CDR3 length equals 14 residues. Germline V gene lookup returns CDR1 SGHTA and CDR2 FQGNSA. Treatment denoted: oral pan-JAK inhibitor, 5-10 mg twice daily. cDNA serving as the sequencing template came from extracted, reverse transcribed RNA. Sequencing was performed with immunoSEQ multiplex PCR; in TCRdb, only in-frame clones are kept and a portion is missing. The sample has over 250,000 clones, over 45% seen once. This sequence originates from a human donor with alopecia areata. The chain links TRBV7-2 to TRBJ1-6; D might be TRBD1 (6 bases). The specimen comprised CD4+ T cells sorted from blood, sampled around week 52, from a patient treated with tofacitinib. Here the CDR3 DNA reads TGTGCCAGCAGTATAGGACAGCTACCTTCACCCCTCCACTTT. Protein product: CASSIGQLPSPLHF. Using reference TRBV7-2 and TRBJ1-6 for the parts outside the CDR3, the full variable domain is GAGVSQSPSNKVTEKGKDVELRCDPISGHTALYWYRQSLGQGLEFLIYFQGNSAPDKSGLPSDRFSAERTGGSVSTLTIQRTQQEDSAVYLCASSIGQLPSPLHFGNGTRLTVT.